This T cell receptor beta chain was recovered during a study of Ad26.COV2.S vaccination and SARS-CoV-2 variants. Trimming took off 3 bases at V and 1 base at J, with 9 bases between the two ends. The CDR3 totals 15 residues. Germline CDR1 is MDHEN and CDR2 is SYDVKM. The count of this clone is one. The treatment here: some 20 received Ad26.COV2.S at low or high dose, single or two shots; about 5 received placebo; per-sample allocation not given. Sampling was done on day 63 after the first vaccine or placebo injection. Method: immunoSEQ multiplex PCR; TCRdb's copy keeps in-frame clones and lacks some. Here the sample spans around 250,000 clones, roughly nine tenths being singletons.

The TCR was taken from a person between 18 and 65 years old who received the Ad26.COV2.S COVID-19 vaccine or a placebo. V is TRBV28 and J is TRBJ2-2; D is perhaps TRBD2 (6 bases). Sequencing was performed on peripheral blood, taken in a trial of Ad26.COV2.S vaccine versus placebo. The CDR3 DNA follows: TGTGCCAGCAGTTTTAGCGGCGAGAACACCGGGGAGCTGTTTTTT. It translates to CASSFSGENTGELFF.